This T cell receptor (beta chain) was found in a study of blood T cell repertoires in COVID-19. Study in general: Acute and convalescent COVID-19 samples came from the United States, Italy and Spain. T cells, B-cell-depleted T cells, or PBMCs supplied cDNA or gDNA.

Measured with immunoSEQ multiplex PCR; TCRdb has only the in-frame clones, and not every one. The sample has some 70,000 clones, over 75% seen once; the top ten hold about 2.1%. Per the germline V gene, CDR1 is SEHNR and CDR2 is FQNEAQ (reference sequence). This CDR3 comprises 15 residues. The junction had 11 bases not matched to a gene; V was cut back by 5 bases and J by 6 bases. Sequenced sample: peripheral blood. This receptor was identified in a human donor in a cohort sampled during active COVID-19. This rearrangement joins TRBV7-9 to TRBJ2-7; TRBD1 agrees at 9 bases. CDR3 coding DNA: TGTGCCAGCAGCCTCAGGACAGGGGTGTCATCCGAGCAGTACTTC. Protein sequence: CASSLRTGVSSEQYF.